The source of this T cell receptor (beta chain) is a study of blood T cell repertoires in COVID-19. Study details: The origin of the acute and convalescent COVID-19 samples was the United States, Italy and Spain.

Original processing methods: It was from reference gene primer amplification that nucleated cell counts were estimated. Using immunoSEQ multiplex PCR, the repertoire was profiled, and TCRdb retains in-frame clones only, with some absent. The DNA was the basis for D and trimming; V, J and clone size are from that table. The sample gives about 490,000 clones, 80% to 90% of which show up once; approximately 2.9% is in the top ten. V shed 1 base and J shed 2 bases, with 15 bases lying between them. The CDR3 runs to 18 residues. Germline CDR1 is SGHAT and CDR2 is FQNNGV. The receptor's source is a human donor in a cohort sampled during active COVID-19. The sequencing input was peripheral blood. V and J are TRBV11-2 and TRBJ2-6; D gene ambiguous. The CDR3 sequence is CASSLVSTRIAGANVLTF. As DNA, the CDR3 is TGTGCCAGCAGCTTAGTATCCACTCGAATAGCTGGGGCCAACGTCCTGACTTTC.